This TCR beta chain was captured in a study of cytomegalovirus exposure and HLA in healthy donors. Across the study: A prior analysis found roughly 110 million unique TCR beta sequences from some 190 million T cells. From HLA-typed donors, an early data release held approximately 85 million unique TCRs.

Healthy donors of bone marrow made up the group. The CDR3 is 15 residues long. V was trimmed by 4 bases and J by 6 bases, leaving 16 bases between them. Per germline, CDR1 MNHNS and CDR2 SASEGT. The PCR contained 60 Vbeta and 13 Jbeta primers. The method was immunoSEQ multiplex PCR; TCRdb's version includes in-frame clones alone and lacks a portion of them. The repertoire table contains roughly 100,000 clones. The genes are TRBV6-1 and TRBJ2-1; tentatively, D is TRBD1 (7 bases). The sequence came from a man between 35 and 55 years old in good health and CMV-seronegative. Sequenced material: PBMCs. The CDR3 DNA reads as TGTGCCAGCAGTGGCGGGACAGAGAATTCCAATGAGCAGTTCTTC. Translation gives CASSGGTENSNEQFF.